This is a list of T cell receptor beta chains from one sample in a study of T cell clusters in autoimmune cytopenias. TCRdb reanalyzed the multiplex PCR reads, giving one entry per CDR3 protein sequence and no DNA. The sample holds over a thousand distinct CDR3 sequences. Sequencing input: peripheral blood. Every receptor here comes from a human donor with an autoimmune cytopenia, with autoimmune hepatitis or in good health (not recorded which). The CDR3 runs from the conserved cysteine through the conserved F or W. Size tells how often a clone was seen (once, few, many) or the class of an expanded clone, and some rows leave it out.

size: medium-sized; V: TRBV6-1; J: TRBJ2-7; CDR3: CASSEEQAYRDEQYF
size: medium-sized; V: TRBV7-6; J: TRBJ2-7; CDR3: CASGHSPYEQYF
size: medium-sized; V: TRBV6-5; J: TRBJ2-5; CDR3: CASSYQAELKGGTQYF
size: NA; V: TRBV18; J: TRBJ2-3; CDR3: CASSPSPSGGGTDTQYF
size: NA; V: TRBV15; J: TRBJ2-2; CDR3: CASRASGNTGELFF
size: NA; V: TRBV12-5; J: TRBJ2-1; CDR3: CASGPSSYNEQFF
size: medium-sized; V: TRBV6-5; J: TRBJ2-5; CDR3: CASSSGPGQETQYF
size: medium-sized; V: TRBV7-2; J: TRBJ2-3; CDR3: CASSSPRLASDTQYF
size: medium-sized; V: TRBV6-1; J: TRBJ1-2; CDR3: CASSEFLGQGALYGYTF
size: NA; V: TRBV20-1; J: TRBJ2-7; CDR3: CSARVGLAGVAYEQYF
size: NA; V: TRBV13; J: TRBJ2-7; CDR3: CASTGTESYEQYF
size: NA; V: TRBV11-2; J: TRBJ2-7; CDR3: CASSLVLGGTYEQYF
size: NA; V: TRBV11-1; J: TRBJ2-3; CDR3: CASSVGLAGGTDTQYF
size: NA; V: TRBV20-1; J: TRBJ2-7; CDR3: CSASGADSYEQYF
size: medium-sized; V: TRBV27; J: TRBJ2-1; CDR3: CASSFLSSGRYNEQFF
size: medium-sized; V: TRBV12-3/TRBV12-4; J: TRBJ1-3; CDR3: CASSLGGLLSSGNTIYF
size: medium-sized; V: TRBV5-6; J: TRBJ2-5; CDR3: CASSLGHGRAETQYF
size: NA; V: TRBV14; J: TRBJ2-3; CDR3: CASSVADTQYF
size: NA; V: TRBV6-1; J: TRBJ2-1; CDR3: CASSDLKGLVGVEQFF
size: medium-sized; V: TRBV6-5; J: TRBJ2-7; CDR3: CASRASTQAAYEQYF
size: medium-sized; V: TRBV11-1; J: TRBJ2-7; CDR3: CASSLGTSGIYEQYF
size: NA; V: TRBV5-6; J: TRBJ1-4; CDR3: CASSLFIGEKLFF
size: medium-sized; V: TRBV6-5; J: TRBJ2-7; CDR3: CASSLAGGRGEQYF